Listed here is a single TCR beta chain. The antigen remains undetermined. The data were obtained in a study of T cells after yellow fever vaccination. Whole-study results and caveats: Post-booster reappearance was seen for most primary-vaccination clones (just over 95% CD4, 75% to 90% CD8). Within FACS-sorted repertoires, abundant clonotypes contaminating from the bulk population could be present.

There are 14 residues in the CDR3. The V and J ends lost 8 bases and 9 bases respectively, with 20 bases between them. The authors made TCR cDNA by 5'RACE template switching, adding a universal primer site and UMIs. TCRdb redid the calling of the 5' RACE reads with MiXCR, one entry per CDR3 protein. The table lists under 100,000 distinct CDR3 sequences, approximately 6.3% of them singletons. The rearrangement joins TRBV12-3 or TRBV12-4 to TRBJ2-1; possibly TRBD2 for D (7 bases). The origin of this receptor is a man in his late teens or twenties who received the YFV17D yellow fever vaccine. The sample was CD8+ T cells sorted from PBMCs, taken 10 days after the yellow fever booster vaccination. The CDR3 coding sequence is TGTGCCAGCGGCCTTGGGGTAGGGGGGGGTGAGCAGTTCTTC. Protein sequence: CASGLGVGGGEQFF.